This T cell receptor (beta chain) was recorded in a study of blood T cell repertoires in COVID-19. Study-level background: PBMCs, B-cell-depleted T cells, or T cells provided the cDNA or gDNA that made up the material.

Under the authors' procedure: Reference gene primers were amplified, and this amplification served to estimate nucleated cell counts. Profiling relied on immunoSEQ multiplex PCR, and the TCRdb table lists in-frame clones only, not all of them. V and J calls and clone size are given by that table; D and trimming were obtained from the DNA. The sample gives about 400,000 clones, about 90% of which show up once; 1.5% to 2% is in the top ten. Individuals aged 18 to 89 years were recruited from approximately 24 US areas. Researchers sorted participants into cohorts using their self-reported clinical history. CDR1 and CDR2 (germline): SGHRS, YFSETQ. Deletions cut 0 bases from V and 6 bases from J, with 22 bases between. The CDR3 sequence is 17 residues long.

Sequencing was carried out using PBMCs or T cells enriched from blood (not recorded which). The chain combines TRBV5-1 with TRBJ2-7, with D unresolved. This TCR was recovered from a woman younger than 45 who had recovered from COVID-19. The CDR3 here is CASSLGNTSSLSREQYF. In nucleotides, the CDR3 is TGCGCCAGCAGCTTGGGTAATACCTCAAGTTTGAGTCGCGAGCAGTACTTC. Based on the CDR3 plus reference TRBV5-1 and TRBJ2-7, the full variable domain is KAGVTQTPRYLIKTRGQQVTLSCSPISGHRSVSWYQQTPGQGLQFLFEYFSETQRNKGNFPGRFSGRQFSNSRSEMNVSTLELGDSALYLCASSLGNTSSLSREQYFGPGTRLTVT.